This T cell receptor (beta chain) was recorded in a study of OX40 agonist ivuxolimab in advanced cancers. Measured with immunoSEQ multiplex PCR; TCRdb has only the in-frame clones, and not every one. The sample lists 65,000 to 75,000 clones; 85% were seen once. Trimming removed 6 bases at V and 1 base at J, with 7 bases between. The CDR3 consists of 13 residues. In germline, CDR1 is LGHNT, CDR2 FRNRAP. The sequence came from an adult with an advanced solid tumor such as melanoma, head and neck, liver or kidney cancer. The J gene is TRBJ1-3, the V gene TRBV12-5, with no clear D. The sample in question was CD4+ or CD8+ T cells sorted from blood, obtained in a trial of the OX40 agonist ivuxolimab. CDR3 residues: CASGLGSGNTIYF. In nucleotides, the CDR3 is TGTGCTAGTGGATTAGGGTCTGGAAACACCATATATTTT.